The 15 T cell receptor beta chains below were found in one sample sequenced in a study of T-cell reconstitution after alpha-beta-depleted transplantation in children. Using unique molecular identifiers, the investigators prepared the TCRbeta library. TCRdb analysed the PCR reads with MiXCR anew, one entry per CDR3 protein. In the table there are about 610,000 distinct CDR3 sequences, about 10% of which are singletons. Here the sequenced sample was PBMCs from the stem cell graft donor, taken from the stem cell graft. The receptors originated from a human donor who donated a stem cell graft to a child with acute myeloid leukemia.

This clonotype was seen only a few times. The V and J genes are TRBV28 and TRBJ2-5, with 8 bases aligning to TRBD1. The CDR3 length is 15 residues. The V segment lost 4 bases and the J segment 5 bases; nucleotides outside the gene matches: 9. CDR1 and CDR2 (germline): MDHEN, SYDVKM. As DNA, the CDR3 is TGTGCCAGCAGTTCTTTACAGGGGGGCGCGGAGACCCAGTACTTC. As protein: CASSSLQGGAETQYF.

The chain carries TRBV4-3 and TRBJ2-7; TRBD1 agrees at 7 bases. V dropped 10 bases and J dropped 0; count of bases not matched to a gene: 18. Germline CDR1 is LGHNA and CDR2 is YSLEER. The CDR3 is made up of 17 amino acids. The CDR3: CAKNRDSLEWSSYEQYF. As DNA, the CDR3 is TGCGCCAAAAACAGGGACAGCCTTGAATGGAGCTCCTACGAGCAGTACTTC.

The J gene is TRBJ2-1, the V gene TRBV7-8; 9 nucleotides agree with TRBD2. Germline V lookup: CDR1 SGHVS, CDR2 FQNEAQ. The CDR3 consists of 20 residues. Unmatched junction bases numbered 20, after V lost 4 bases and J lost 4 bases. CDR3 sequence: CASSSREGVSRREGYNEQFF. CDR3 in DNA: TGTGCCAGCAGCTCCCGGGAGGGGGTTAGCCGGCGGGAGGGGTACAATGAGCAGTTCTTC.

A few counts support this clonotype. V and J are TRBV5-5 and TRBJ2-1; the match to TRBD2 covers 9 bases. With 0 bases clipped from V and 7 bases from J, the junction kept 8 bases outside the gene matches. CDR1 SGHKS and CDR2 YYEKEE come from the germline V gene (reference sequence). The CDR3 has 16 amino acids. The CDR3 nucleotides are TGTGCCAGCAGCTTGGAGGTGCGGGAGGGCCGAAATGAGCAGTTCTTC. Its protein is CASSLEVREGRNEQFF.

The table lists this clonotype with a few counts. This sequence joins TRBV18 and TRBJ1-1; a possible D gene is TRBD1 (5 bases). Trimming removed 2 bases at V and 0 bases at J, with 7 bases between. The CDR3 is 14 amino acids. Germline CDR1 is KGHSH and CDR2 is LQKENI. CDR3 region: CASSPGGMNTEAFF. The CDR3 region has the DNA TGTGCCAGCTCACCAGGGGGGATGAACACTGAAGCTTTCTTT.

This clonotype appeared a few times. This chain connects TRBV20-1 to TRBJ1-1; no reliable D call. Trimming pared 5 bases from V and 4 bases from J, leaving 11 bases between. The CDR3 has 12 amino acids. From germline, CDR1 is DFQATT and CDR2 SNEGSKA (reference sequence). The CDR3 here is CSAPDAATEAFF. For the CDR3, the DNA is TGCAGTGCTCCCGACGCAGCCACTGAAGCTTTCTTT.

The rearrangement links TRBV5-1 to TRBJ1-2, with D unresolved. The ends were cut back, 4 bases at V and 2 bases at J, with 9 bases in the middle. Germline CDR1 is SGHRS and CDR2 is YFSETQ. This CDR3 is 13 amino acids long. The DNA of the CDR3 is TGCGCCAGCAGCGAGGACGGCAACTATGGCTACACCTTC. Amino acids: CASSEDGNYGYTF.

In this sample, this clonotype turned up a few times. The junction differs from germline at one of its ends, possibly a read error. V and J are TRBV7-7 and TRBJ2-7, with 13 positions matching TRBD2. Germline CDR1 and CDR2: SSHAT and FNYEAQ (reference sequence). The CDR3 extends over 15 amino acids. The CDR3 is CASSPTGLAGAEQYF. CDR3 nucleotide sequence: TGTGCTAGCAGCCCTACAGGACTAGCGGGAGCCGAGCAGTACTTC.

In DNA form, the CDR3 reads TGTGCCAGCAGCTTAGGGTTTCGCGGGGGGTATGGCTACACCTTC. It specifies CASSLGFRGGYGYTF. The V call is TRBV7-2, the J call TRBJ1-2; a possible D gene is TRBD1 (5 bases). This CDR3 comprises 15 residues. Germline loops: CDR1 SGHTA, CDR2 FQGNSA. The germline V and J ends were trimmed by 1 base and 5 bases, with 14 bases remaining between them. The full variable domain, its missing parts supplied by reference TRBV7-2 and TRBJ1-2, is GAGVSQSPSNKVTEKGKDVELRCDPISGHTALYWYRQSLGQGLEFLIYFQGNSAPDKSGLPSDRFSAERTGGSVSTLTIQRTQQEDSAVYLCASSLGFRGGYGYTFGSGTRLTVV.

The sample holds a few counts of this clonotype. The rearrangement joins TRBV12-3 or TRBV12-4 to TRBJ2-4, with TRBD2 matching over 8 bases. The CDR3 length is 15 residues. J was trimmed by 2 bases and V by 6 bases; bases with no gene match: 6. The CDR3 coding sequence is TGTGCCAGCAGCTTAACTAGCGGTTCCAAAAACATTCAGTACTTC. Protein sequence: CASSLTSGSKNIQYF.

There are many counts of this clonotype. The rearrangement joins TRBV5-1 to TRBJ2-1, with 8 bases that match TRBD2. The trim removed 4 bases at V and 2 bases at J, leaving 5 bases unmatched. Germline loops: CDR1 SGHRS, CDR2 YFSETQ. The CDR3 totals 15 residues. The DNA for the CDR3 is TGCGCCAGCAGCGTAGCGGGAAATCCCTACAATGAGCAGTTCTTC. Encoded protein: CASSVAGNPYNEQFF.

There are many counts of this clonotype. The chain links TRBV27 to TRBJ2-2, with D possibly TRBD1 on 5 matching bases. Per germline, CDR1 MNHEY and CDR2 SMNVEV (reference sequence). CDR3 length equals 14 residues. V gave up 2 bases and J gave up 3 bases, with 7 bases separating them. The CDR3 region is CASSLLGDTGELFF. The CDR3 DNA is TGTGCCAGCAGTTTACTAGGGGACACCGGGGAGCTGTTTTTT.

The V gene is TRBV20-1, the J gene TRBJ2-5, with D perhaps TRBD1 (6 bases). Germline loops: CDR1 DFQATT, CDR2 SNEGSKA (reference sequence). The CDR3 extends over 14 amino acids. V lost 5 bases to trimming and J lost 4 bases, with 17 bases between them. CDR3 sequence reads: CSAARDKWGETQYF. The DNA of the CDR3 is TGCAGTGCTGCACGGGACAAGTGGGGAGAGACCCAGTACTTC.

This clonotype was found a few times. The chain links TRBV5-1 to TRBJ2-7; 9 nucleotides match TRBD2. The CDR3 has 14 amino acids. CDR1 and CDR2 (germline): SGHRS, YFSETQ. V lost 5 bases, J lost 6 bases, and 9 bases stayed unmatched. The CDR3 bases are TGCGCCAGCAGGGCGGGAGGGCCCTTTTTCGAGCAGTACTTC. Translation: CASRAGGPFFEQYF.

This clonotype turned up a few times. The J gene is TRBJ2-3, the V gene TRBV7-2; 10 bases align to TRBD2. The germline V gene has CDR1 SGHTA and CDR2 FQGNSA. The CDR3 covers 17 residues. The V and J ends lost 1 base and 2 bases, in that order; junction bases with no gene match: 6. The DNA of the CDR3 is TGTGCCAGCAGCTTAGTTTCTAGCGGGAGTGCCACAGATACGCAGTATTTT. It translates to CASSLVSSGSATDTQYF.